The present T cell receptor beta chain was sequenced within a study of cytomegalovirus exposure and HLA in healthy donors. The overall study: Genotyping of more than 300 donors showed that around 86% belonged to the Caucasian-associated ancestry cluster.

The PCR made use of 60 Vbeta and 13 Jbeta primers. The method was immunoSEQ multiplex PCR; TCRdb's version includes in-frame clones alone and lacks a portion of them. The sample contains around 190,000 clones, over 60% of which appear only once. Regarding this clone: Its antigen is undetermined.

Study results and caveats: Altogether, 150 to 200 TCR beta chains were recorded as cytomegalovirus-associated. Likely technical artifact: a cluster of highly shared sequence variants.

The CDR3 is made up of 16 amino acids. The germline V gene encodes CDR1 MNHNY and CDR2 SVGAGI (reference sequence). V lost 2 bases to trimming and J lost 4 bases, with 17 bases between them. Each donor was nominally healthy when sampled (though unrecorded immune exposures were likely). The clonotype comes from a woman in her 40s in good health and CMV-seronegative. The chain couples TRBV6-6 to TRBJ1-2; D uncertain. The sequencing sample was made of PBMCs. CDR3 in DNA: TGTGCCAGCAGTTACCCACCCCCGAACAGCACCTATGGCTACACCTTC. Amino acids: CASSYPPPNSTYGYTF.